What follows are 14 T cell receptor beta chains derived from one specimen sequenced in a study of beta chain features in type 1 diabetes. Sequencing targeted expressed TCRB transcripts, as all isolated RNA had been reverse transcribed. Clones were sequenced by immunoSEQ multiplex PCR, and TCRdb holds only the in-frame ones, with some missing. The data show more than 60,000 clones, with approximately 59% seen just once and about 2.2% held by the top ten. The sequenced sample consisted of Tregs from blood. The origin of the receptors is a woman under 30 in good health.

This sequence joins TRBV4-2 and TRBJ1-1; no definite D call. V shed 4 bases and J shed 8 bases, with 17 bases lying between them. Germline loops: CDR1 LGHNA, CDR2 YNFKEQ. This CDR3 spans 14 amino acids. In nucleotides, the CDR3 is TGTGCCAGCAGCCTTCTCGATCCCGGCGGAGAAGCTTTCTTT. Translation gives CASSLLDPGGEAFF.

The chain couples TRBV2 to TRBJ1-1; 9 nucleotides match TRBD1. The J segment lost 10 bases and the V segment lost 6 bases, leaving 6 bases of the junction unmatched. Germline loops: CDR1 SNHLY, CDR2 FYNNEI. This CDR3 region has 12 residues. The CDR3 bases are TGTGCCAGCAGACAACAGGGGGCGGGAGCTTTCTTT. It translates to CASRQQGAGAFF.

This clone came up a few times. The chain uses TRBV6-6 and TRBJ1-4; D ambiguous. This CDR3 is 13 amino acids long. Germline V gene data show CDR1 as MNHNY and CDR2 as SVGAGI (reference sequence). Trimming took 2 bases from V and 10 from J, leaving 11 bases between them. Written as DNA, the CDR3 is TGTGCCAGCAGTTACACAGCGGAGGGAAAACTGTTTTTT. It is translated as CASSYTAEGKLFF.

The V gene is TRBV11-2, the J gene TRBJ2-7, with TRBD2 matching over 13 bases. Germline CDR1 reads SGHAT; CDR2 reads FQNNGV. This CDR3 is 16 amino acids long. V lost 5 bases, J lost 3 bases, and 7 bases stayed unmatched. CDR3 DNA: TGTGCCAGCAGCGTACGACTAGCGGGAGGTCACTACGAGCAGTACTTC. This codes for CASSVRLAGGHYEQYF.

This clone was detected a few times. This chain uses TRBV10-2 with TRBJ2-7; tentative D call: TRBD2 (6 bases). Germline CDR1 and CDR2: WSHSY and SAAADI. V lost 3 bases, J lost 2 bases, and 8 bases lay in between. This CDR3 is 13 amino acids long. The CDR3 nucleotides read TGCGCCAGCAGTGATACTAGCCCCTACGAGCAGTACTTC. Translating it yields CASSDTSPYEQYF.

The chain uses TRBV14 and TRBJ1-2; TRBD1 is a possible D gene (5 bases). In germline, CDR1 is SGHDN, CDR2 FVKESK. The V and J ends lost 0 bases and 6 bases respectively, with 14 bases between them. The CDR3 covers 15 residues. CDR3 sequence: CASSQEQAGRHGYTF. The CDR3 region has the DNA TGTGCCAGCAGCCAAGAGCAGGCAGGGCGGCATGGCTACACCTTC. The variable domain in full, with the rest retrieved from reference TRBV14 and TRBJ1-2, is EAGVTQFPSHSVIEKGQTVTLRCDPISGHDNLYWYRRVMGKEIKFLLHFVKESKQDESGMPNNRFLAERTGGTYSTLKVQPAELEDSGVYFCASSQEQAGRHGYTFGSGTRLTVV.

This clone was recorded only once. The chain combines TRBV9 with TRBJ2-2, with 7 bases lining up with TRBD2. This CDR3 comprises 15 residues. Germline V CDR1 and CDR2: SGDLS, YYNGEE. V lost 4 bases, J lost 7 bases, and 10 bases stayed unmatched. In nucleotides, the CDR3 is TGTGCCAGCAGCTCCGGGGAGGGGTGGGGCGGGGAGCTGTTTTTT. As protein: CASSSGEGWGGELFF.

The table lists this clone with a few counts. J is TRBJ2-5 and V is TRBV7-2, with D uncertain. This CDR3 comprises 12 residues. With 4 bases removed from V and 5 bases from J, the gap between germline ends came to 8 bases. The germline V gene has CDR1 SGHTA and CDR2 FQGNSA. Here the CDR3 reads CASSSGRETQYF. The DNA for the CDR3 is TGTGCCAGCAGCTCCGGTCGGGAGACCCAGTACTTC.

V gene TRBV10-2 combines with J gene TRBJ2-5, with TRBD2 identical over 10 bases. The J call is doubtful: the DNA matches TRBJ2-7 better. Germline V gives CDR1 WSHSY, CDR2 SAAADI. This CDR3 is built from 14 residues. The CDR3 reads CASSPAGGFNEQYF. Here the CDR3 DNA reads TGCGCCAGCAGTCCAGCGGGAGGGTTTAACGAGCAGTACTTC.

This sequence joins TRBV2 and TRBJ1-1, with a possible D match to TRBD1 (5 bases). Trimming left V 1 base short and J 7 bases short, with 16 bases between. This CDR3 spans 15 amino acids. Germline assignment: CDR1 SNHLY and CDR2 FYNNEI. The CDR3 nucleotides read TGTGCCAGCAGTGAAGTTAGGGGCAGGGTGGGTGAAGCTTTCTTT. Translation: CASSEVRGRVGEAFF.

By share, this clone counts as medium-sized. CDR3 nucleotides: TGTGCCTCAGAGGATAGGCGGGGGGGCCGTGGAGTGACCCAGTACTTC. This gives the protein CASEDRRGGRGVTQYF. J is TRBJ2-5 and V is TRBV7-2, with 9 bases matching TRBD2. From germline, CDR1 is SGHTA and CDR2 FQGNSA. The CDR3 has 16 residues. V was clipped by 11 bases and J by 7 bases; unmatched bases: 20. Based on the CDR3 plus reference TRBV7-2 and TRBJ2-5, the full variable domain is GAGVSQSPSNKVTEKGKDVELRCDPISGHTALYWYRQSLGQGLEFLIYFQGNSAPDKSGLPSDRFSAERTGGSVSTLTIQRTQQEDSAVYLCASEDRRGGRGVTQYFGPGTRLLVL.

This sequence joins TRBV9 and TRBJ2-2; possible D gene TRBD2, 6 bases. The CDR3 contains 15 residues. From germline, CDR1 is SGDLS and CDR2 YYNGEE. The V end was cut by 2 bases, the J end by 4 bases, with 12 bases between. The CDR3 DNA sequence: TGTGCCAGCAGCGTCAGTAGCGGCCCCACCGGGGAGCTGTTTTTT. This sequence encodes CASSVSSGPTGELFF.

This chain connects TRBV29-1 to TRBJ1-1; the match to TRBD1 covers 7 bases. Trimming took 4 bases from V and 4 from J; bases not matched to a gene: 3. The V gene's germline CDR1 is SQVTM and CDR2 ANQGSEA. CDR3 length: 12 amino acids. In DNA, the CDR3 is TGCAGCGTTGGACAGGGAGGCACTGAAGCTTTCTTT. Residues: CSVGQGGTEAFF.

The chain combines TRBV18 with TRBJ1-1; 10 nucleotides align to TRBD1. Germline V CDR1 and CDR2: KGHSH, LQKENI. The CDR3 contains 16 residues. V shed 4 bases, J shed 1 base, and the junction held 6 bases outside the gene matches. The CDR3 region is CASSQYRTGGNTEAFF. The CDR3 coding sequence is TGTGCCAGCTCACAGTATAGGACAGGGGGGAACACTGAAGCTTTCTTT.